This T cell receptor beta chain appears in the sequencing data of a study of blood T cell repertoires in COVID-19. Overall study context: From the United States, Italy and Spain came samples of acute and convalescent COVID-19. PBMCs, B-cell-depleted T cells, or T cells were the source of the cDNA or gDNA that made up the material.

In the study's own analysis: Using reference gene primer amplification, nucleated cell counts were estimated. Assay: immunoSEQ multiplex PCR; the TCRdb copy retains only in-frame clones and omits some. Clone size and the V and J calls come from that table; the DNA yielded D and trimming. The sample carries 150,000 to 200,000 clones, roughly nine tenths recorded once. CDR3 size: 15 residues. Germline V CDR1 and CDR2: SGHRS, YFSETQ. J lost 7 bases, V lost 0 bases, and 4 bases had no gene match. The sample holds one count of this clone. The specimen was peripheral blood. The sequence came from a human donor in a cohort sampled during active COVID-19. The chain combines TRBV5-1 with TRBJ2-1; 10 bases are shared with TRBD2. The CDR3 here is CASSLASGRRNEQFF. The CDR3 DNA reads as TGCGCCAGCAGCTTGGCTAGCGGGAGACGTAATGAGCAGTTCTTC.